The present TCR beta chain was sequenced within a study of Ad26.COV2.S vaccination and SARS-CoV-2 variants. Background on the study: Donor had been placed in the Ad26.COV2.S arm of the COV1001 trial. Into the muscle, Ad26.COV2.S was dosed once or twice, 56 days apart. Study observations and caveats: Reported findings describe substantial breadth in spike-specific CD8+ and CD4+ T cell responses following vaccination.

V lost 1 base to trimming and J lost 5 bases, with 11 bases between them. This CDR3 has 15 amino acids. CDR1 and CDR2 (germline): SSHAT, FNYEAQ (reference sequence). Treatment here: roughly 20 received Ad26.COV2.S at low or high dose, single or two shots; roughly 5 received placebo; per-sample allocation not given. Sample collection was performed on day 63 after the first vaccine or placebo injection. This vaccine is an Ad26 vector that expresses the Wuhan-strain SARS-CoV-2 spike. About this clone: What it recognizes is unknown.

Here immunoSEQ multiplex PCR was the method, and the copy in TCRdb shows in-frame clones only, minus some. The profile shows some 290,000 clones, 85% of them singletons. The source of this sequence is a person aged 18-65 years who received the Ad26.COV2.S COVID-19 vaccine or a placebo. The chain combines TRBV7-7 with TRBJ2-2, with D maybe TRBD1 (5 bases). The sequencing used peripheral blood, collected in a trial of Ad26.COV2.S vaccine versus placebo. CDR3 in amino acids: CASSLVIGETGELFF. CDR3 DNA sequence: TGTGCCAGCAGCTTAGTCATAGGGGAAACCGGGGAGCTGTTTTTT.